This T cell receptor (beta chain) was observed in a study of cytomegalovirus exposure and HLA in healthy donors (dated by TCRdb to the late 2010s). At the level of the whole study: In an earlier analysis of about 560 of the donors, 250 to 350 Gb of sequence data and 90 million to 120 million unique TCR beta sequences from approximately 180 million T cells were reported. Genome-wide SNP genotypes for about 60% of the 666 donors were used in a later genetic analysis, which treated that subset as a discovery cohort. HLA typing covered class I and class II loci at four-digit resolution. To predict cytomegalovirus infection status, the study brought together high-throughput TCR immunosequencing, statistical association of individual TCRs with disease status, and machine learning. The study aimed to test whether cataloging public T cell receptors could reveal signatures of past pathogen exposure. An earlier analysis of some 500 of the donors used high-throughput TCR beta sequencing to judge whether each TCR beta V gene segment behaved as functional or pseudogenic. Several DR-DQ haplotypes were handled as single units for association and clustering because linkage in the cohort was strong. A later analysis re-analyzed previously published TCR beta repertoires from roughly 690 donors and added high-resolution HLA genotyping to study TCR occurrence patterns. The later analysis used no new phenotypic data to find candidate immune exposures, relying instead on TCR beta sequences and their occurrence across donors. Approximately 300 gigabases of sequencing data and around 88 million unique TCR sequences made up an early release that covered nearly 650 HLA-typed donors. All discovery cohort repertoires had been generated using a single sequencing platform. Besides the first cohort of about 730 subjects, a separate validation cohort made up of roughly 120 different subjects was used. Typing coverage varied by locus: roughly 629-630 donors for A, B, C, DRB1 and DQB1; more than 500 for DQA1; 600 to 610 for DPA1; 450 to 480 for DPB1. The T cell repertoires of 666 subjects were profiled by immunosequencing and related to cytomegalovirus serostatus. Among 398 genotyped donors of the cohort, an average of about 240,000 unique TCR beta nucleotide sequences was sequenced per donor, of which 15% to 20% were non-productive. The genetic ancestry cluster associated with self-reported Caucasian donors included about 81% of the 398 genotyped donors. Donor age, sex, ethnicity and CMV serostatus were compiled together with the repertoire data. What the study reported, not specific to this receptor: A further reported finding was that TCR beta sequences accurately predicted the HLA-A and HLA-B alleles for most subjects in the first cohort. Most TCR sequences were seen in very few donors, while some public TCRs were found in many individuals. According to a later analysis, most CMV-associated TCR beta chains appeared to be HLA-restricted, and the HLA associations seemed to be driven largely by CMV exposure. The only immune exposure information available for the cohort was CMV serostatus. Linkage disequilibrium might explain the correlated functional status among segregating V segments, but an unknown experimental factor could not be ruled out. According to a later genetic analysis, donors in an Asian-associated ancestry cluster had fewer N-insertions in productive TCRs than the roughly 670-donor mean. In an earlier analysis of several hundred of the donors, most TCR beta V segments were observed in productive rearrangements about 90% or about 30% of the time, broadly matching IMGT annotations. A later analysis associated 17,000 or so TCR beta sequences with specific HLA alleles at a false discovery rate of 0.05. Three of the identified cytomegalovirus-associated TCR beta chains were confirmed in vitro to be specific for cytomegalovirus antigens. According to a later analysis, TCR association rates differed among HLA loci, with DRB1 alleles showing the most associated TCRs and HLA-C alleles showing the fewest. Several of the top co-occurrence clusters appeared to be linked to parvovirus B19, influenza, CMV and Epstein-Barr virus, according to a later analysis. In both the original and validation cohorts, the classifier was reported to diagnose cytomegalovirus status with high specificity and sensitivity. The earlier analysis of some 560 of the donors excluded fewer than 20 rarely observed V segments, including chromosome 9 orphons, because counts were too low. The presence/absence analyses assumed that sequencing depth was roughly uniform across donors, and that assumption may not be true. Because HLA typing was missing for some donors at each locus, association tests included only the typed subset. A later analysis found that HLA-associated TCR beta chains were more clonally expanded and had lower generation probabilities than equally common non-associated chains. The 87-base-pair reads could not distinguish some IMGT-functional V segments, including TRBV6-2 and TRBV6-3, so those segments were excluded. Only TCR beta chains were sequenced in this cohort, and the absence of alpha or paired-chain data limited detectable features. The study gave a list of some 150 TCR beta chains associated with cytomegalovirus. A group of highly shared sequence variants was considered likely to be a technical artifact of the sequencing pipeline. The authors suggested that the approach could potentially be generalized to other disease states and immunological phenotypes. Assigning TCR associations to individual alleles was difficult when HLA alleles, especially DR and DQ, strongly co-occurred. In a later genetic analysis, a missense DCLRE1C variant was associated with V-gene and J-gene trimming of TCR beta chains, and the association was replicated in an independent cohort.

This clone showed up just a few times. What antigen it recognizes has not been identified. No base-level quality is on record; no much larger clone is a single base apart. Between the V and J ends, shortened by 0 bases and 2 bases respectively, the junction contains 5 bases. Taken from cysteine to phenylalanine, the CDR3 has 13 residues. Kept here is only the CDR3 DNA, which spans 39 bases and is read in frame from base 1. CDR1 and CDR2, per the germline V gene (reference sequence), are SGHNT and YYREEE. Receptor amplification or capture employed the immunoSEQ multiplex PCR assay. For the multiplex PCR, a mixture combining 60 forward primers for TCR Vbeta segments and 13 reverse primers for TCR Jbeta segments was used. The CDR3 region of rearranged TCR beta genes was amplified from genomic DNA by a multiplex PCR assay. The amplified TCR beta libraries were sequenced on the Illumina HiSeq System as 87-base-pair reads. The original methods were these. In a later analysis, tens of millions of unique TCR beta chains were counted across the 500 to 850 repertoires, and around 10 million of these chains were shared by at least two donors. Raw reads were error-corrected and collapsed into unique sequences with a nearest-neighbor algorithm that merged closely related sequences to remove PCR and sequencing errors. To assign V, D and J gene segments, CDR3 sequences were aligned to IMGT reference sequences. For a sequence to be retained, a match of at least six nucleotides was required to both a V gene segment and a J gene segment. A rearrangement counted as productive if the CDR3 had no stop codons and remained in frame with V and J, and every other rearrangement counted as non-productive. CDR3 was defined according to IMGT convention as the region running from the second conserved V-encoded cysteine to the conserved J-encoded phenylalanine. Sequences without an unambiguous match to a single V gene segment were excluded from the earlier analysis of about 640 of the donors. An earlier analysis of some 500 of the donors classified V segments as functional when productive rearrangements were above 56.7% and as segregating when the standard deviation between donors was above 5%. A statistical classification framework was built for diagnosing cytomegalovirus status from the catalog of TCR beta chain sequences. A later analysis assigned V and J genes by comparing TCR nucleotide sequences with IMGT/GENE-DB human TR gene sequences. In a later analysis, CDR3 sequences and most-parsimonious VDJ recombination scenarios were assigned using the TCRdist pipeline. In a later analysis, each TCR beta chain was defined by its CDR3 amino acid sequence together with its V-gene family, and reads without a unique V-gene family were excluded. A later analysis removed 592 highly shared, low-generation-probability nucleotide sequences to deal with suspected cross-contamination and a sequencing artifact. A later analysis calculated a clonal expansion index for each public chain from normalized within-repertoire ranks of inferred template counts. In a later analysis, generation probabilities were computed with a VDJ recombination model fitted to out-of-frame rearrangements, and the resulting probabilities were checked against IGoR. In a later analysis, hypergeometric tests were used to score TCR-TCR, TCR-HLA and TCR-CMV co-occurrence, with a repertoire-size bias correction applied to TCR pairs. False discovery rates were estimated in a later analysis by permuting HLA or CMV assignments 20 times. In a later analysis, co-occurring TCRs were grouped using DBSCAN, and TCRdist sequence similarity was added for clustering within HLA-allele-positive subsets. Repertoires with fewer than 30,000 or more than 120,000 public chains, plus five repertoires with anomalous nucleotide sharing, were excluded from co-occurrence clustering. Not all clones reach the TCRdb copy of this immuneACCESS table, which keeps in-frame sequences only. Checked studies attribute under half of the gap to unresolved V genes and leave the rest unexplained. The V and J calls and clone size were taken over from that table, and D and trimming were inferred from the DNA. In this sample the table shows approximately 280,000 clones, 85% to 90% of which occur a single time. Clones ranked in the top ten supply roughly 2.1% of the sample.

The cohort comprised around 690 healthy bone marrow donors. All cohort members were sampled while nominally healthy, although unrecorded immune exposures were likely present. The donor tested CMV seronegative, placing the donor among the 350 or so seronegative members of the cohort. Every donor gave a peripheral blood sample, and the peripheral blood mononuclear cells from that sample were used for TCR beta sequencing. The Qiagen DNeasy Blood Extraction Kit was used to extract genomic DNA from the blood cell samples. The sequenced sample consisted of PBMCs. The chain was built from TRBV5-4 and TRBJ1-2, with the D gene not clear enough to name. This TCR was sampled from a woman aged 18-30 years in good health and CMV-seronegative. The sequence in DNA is TGTGCCAGCAGCTTGGCGGAGAACTATGGCTACACCTTC. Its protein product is CASSLAENYGYTF.